Sequencing of this T cell receptor beta chain was carried out in a study of blood T cell repertoires in COVID-19. This clone appeared a single time. Sequencing used immunoSEQ multiplex PCR; TCRdb keeps in-frame clones, though not all of them. Seen here are more than 70,000 clones, about 86% observed once, and the top ten hold approximately 1.2%. With V trimmed by 3 bases and J by 3 bases, 17 bases remained unmatched. Germline lookup yields CDR1 DFQATT and CDR2 SNEGSKA (reference sequence). The CDR3 is made up of 17 amino acids. The clonotype comes from a man older than 75 with active or convalescent COVID-19. The sequencing sample was made of peripheral blood. The rearrangement joins TRBV20-1 to TRBJ2-7, with 7 bases matching TRBD2. This CDR3 reads CSASWARSLAANYEQYF. For the CDR3, the DNA is TGCAGTGCTAGTTGGGCAAGAAGTCTAGCGGCTAACTACGAGCAGTACTTC.